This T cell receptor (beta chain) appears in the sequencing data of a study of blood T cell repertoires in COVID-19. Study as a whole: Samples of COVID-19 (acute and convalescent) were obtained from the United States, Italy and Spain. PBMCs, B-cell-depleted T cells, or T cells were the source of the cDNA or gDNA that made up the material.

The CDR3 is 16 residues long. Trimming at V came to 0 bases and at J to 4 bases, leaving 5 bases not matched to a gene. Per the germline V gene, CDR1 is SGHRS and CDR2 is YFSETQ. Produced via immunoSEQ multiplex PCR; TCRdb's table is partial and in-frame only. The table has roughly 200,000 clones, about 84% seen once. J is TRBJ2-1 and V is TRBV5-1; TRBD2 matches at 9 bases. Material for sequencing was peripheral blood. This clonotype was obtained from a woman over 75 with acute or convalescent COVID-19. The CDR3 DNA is TGCGCCAGCAGCTTGGGGGGGACTAGCAGGTACAATGAGCAGTTCTTC. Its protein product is CASSLGGTSRYNEQFF. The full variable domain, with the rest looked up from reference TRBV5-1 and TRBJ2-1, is KAGVTQTPRYLIKTRGQQVTLSCSPISGHRSVSWYQQTPGQGLQFLFEYFSETQRNKGNFPGRFSGRQFSNSRSEMNVSTLELGDSALYLCASSLGGTSRYNEQFFGPGTRLTVL.